Listed here are 32 T cell receptor beta chains from one sample, sequenced in a study of T-cell memory formation after mild COVID-19 (dated by TCRdb to the early 2020s). Library prep was done by 5' RACE. Sequencing used an Illumina NovaSeq 6000. Starting from the raw public reads, TCRdb applied fastp trimming at Q25, assembled clones with MiXCR and retained in-frame beta chains. Rows are combined by CDR3 protein, so each entry shows the most common genes and DNA. This sample is represented by 200,000 to 300,000 distinct CDR3 sequences; 16% of them were singletons. The ten largest make up 22% of the sample. The sequencing sample was made of PBMCs or a T cell subset sorted from them (not recorded which). Receptors originate from a man aged 18 to 29 who had mild COVID-19 (a few samples of this study predate the infection). The sample titles of this study are shuffled in the database, so cell type and time point are left out; the donor was told from shared clones.

In this sample, this clonotype turned up many times. The chain combines TRBV6-5 with TRBJ2-1, with D uncertain. CDR3 length equals 14 residues. V was clipped by 7 bases and J by 7 bases, with 17 bases between them. Germline assignment: CDR1 MNHEY and CDR2 SVGAGI. As DNA, the CDR3 is TGTGCCAGCATGAAAGGGTCTATTCAGAATGAGCAGTTCTTC. Translation gives CASMKGSIQNEQFF.

This clonotype has more than one count but fewer than ten. This chain uses TRBV6-5 with TRBJ1-3, with D hard to call. The V end was cut by 2 bases, the J end by 0 bases, with 8 bases between. This CDR3 contains 15 residues. Germline CDR1 MNHEY, CDR2 SVGAGI. The CDR3 nucleotides are TGTGCCAGCAGTTACAAAGCGTTCTCTGGAAACACCATATATTTT. This translates into CASSYKAFSGNTIYF.

V and J are TRBV4-3 and TRBJ2-1; unclear D gene. The CDR3 spans 12 residues. CDR1 is LGHNA and CDR2 is YSLEER in the germline V gene. Trimming took 0 bases from V and 8 from J, leaving 5 bases between them. As DNA, the CDR3 is TGCGCCAGCAGCCAAGATGGCGATGAGCAGTTCTTC. It translates to CASSQDGDEQFF.

The J gene is TRBJ2-3, the V gene TRBV7-3; the D gene could be TRBD1 or TRBD2 (5 bases each). CDR1 is SGHTA, CDR2 FQGTGA, per germline. V shed 0 bases and J shed 2 bases, with 9 bases lying between them. There are 15 residues in the CDR3. CDR3 nucleotide sequence: TGTGCCAGCAGCTTAACCGGGGCGTCCACAGATACGCAGTATTTT. Residues: CASSLTGASTDTQYF.

V gene TRBV7-2 combines with J gene TRBJ1-1; 8 bases match TRBD1. This CDR3 contains 14 residues. The trim removed 3 bases at V and 5 bases at J, leaving 5 bases unmatched. CDR1 and CDR2 (germline): SGHTA, FQGNSA. The CDR3 bases are TGTGCCAGCAGCTTCTCAGGGGGCGCAACTGAAGCTTTCTTT. This gives the protein CASSFSGGATEAFF.

In its sample, this clonotype was seen a few times. CDR3 in DNA: TGTGCCAGCAGCGTAGGGACAGGGGGCAATCAGCCCCAGCATTTT. The encoded protein is CASSVGTGGNQPQHF. The chain is built from TRBV9 and TRBJ1-5, with 9 bases fitting TRBD1. Per germline, CDR1 SGDLS and CDR2 YYNGEE. J lost 2 bases, V lost 0 bases, and 0 bases had no gene match. The CDR3 covers 15 residues. The variable domain in full, completed from reference TRBV9 and TRBJ1-5, reads DSGVTQTPKHLITATGQRVTLRCSPRSGDLSVYWYQQSLDQGLQFLIQYYNGEERAKGNILERFSAQQFPDLHSELNLSSLELGDSALYFCASSVGTGGNQPQHFGDGTRLSIL.

This clonotype was recorded a few times. As DNA, the CDR3 is TGTGCCAGCAGCCGAGACGTAAGATATGGCTACACCTTC. Its translation is CASSRDVRYGYTF. The rearrangement uses TRBV6-2 or TRBV6-3 and TRBJ1-2; D unclear. Germline V lookup: CDR1 MNHEY, CDR2 SVGEGT. This CDR3 contains 13 residues. V was pared by 6 bases and J by 5 bases, with 13 bases between.

This clonotype has just a few counts. The chain has TRBV12-3 or TRBV12-4 and TRBJ2-7; D assignment may be TRBD1 or TRBD2 (5 bases each). The CDR3 is made up of 12 amino acids. The V gene lost 4 bases and the J gene lost 5 bases, with 9 bases spanning the gap. CDR3 DNA: TGTGCCAGCAGTTCCGGGGCGGACGAGCAGTACTTC. Translating it yields CASSSGADEQYF.

This clonotype was seen more than once but under ten times. The rearrangement joins TRBV4-3 to TRBJ2-1; D unresolved. The germline V gene encodes CDR1 LGHNA and CDR2 YSLEER. The CDR3 has 13 residues. V lost 5 bases and J 5 bases, leaving 10 bases between the germline ends. This chain's CDR3 is CASSVQWNNEQFF. The CDR3 coding sequence is TGCGCCAGCAGCGTACAGTGGAACAATGAGCAGTTCTTC.

This clonotype has only a few counts. The chain uses TRBV7-2 and TRBJ2-1, with 8 positions matching TRBD1. The germline V gene has CDR1 SGHTA and CDR2 FQGNSA. The CDR3 totals 15 residues. V lost 3 bases to trimming and J lost 4 bases; unmatched junction nucleotides: 5. This CDR3 reads CASSLNRGRYNEQFF. CDR3 nucleotides: TGTGCCAGCAGCTTGAACAGGGGGAGATACAATGAGCAGTTCTTC.

Comment on this clonotype: A single base separates this from a much larger clone, so it may be a read error. This sequence joins TRBV11-2 and TRBJ2-2; D possibly corresponds to TRBD2 (6 bases). V gave up 5 bases and J gave up 6 bases, with 16 bases separating them. The CDR3 length is 15 residues. Germline CDR1 is SGHAT and CDR2 is FQNNGV. The CDR3 DNA reads TGTGCCAGCAGCAGAACTAGCTCTAACCCCGGGGAGCTGTTTTTT. Amino acid sequence: CASSRTSSNPGELFF. The full variable domain, its missing parts supplied by reference TRBV11-2 and TRBJ2-2, is EAGVAQSPRYKIIEKRQSVAFWCNPISGHATLYWYQQILGQGPKLLIQFQNNGVVDDSQLPKDRFSAERLKGVDSTLKIQPAKLEDSAVYLCASSRTSSNPGELFFGEGSRLTVL.

The chain is built from TRBV5-5 and TRBJ1-1, with D perhaps TRBD1 (5 bases). The CDR3 contains 15 residues. Germline CDR1 and CDR2: SGHKS and YYEKEE (reference sequence). V lost 3 bases and J lost 4, with 16 bases in between. In DNA form, the CDR3 reads TGTGCCAGCAGCTGGTCGAGTCAGGGAGGCACTGAAGCTTTCTTT. Translated: CASSWSSQGGTEAFF.

In its sample, this clonotype was seen a few times. V usage is TRBV12-3 or TRBV12-4 and J usage is TRBJ2-3, with D hard to call. The CDR3 sequence is 14 residues long. V dropped 6 bases and J dropped 9 bases, with 19 bases sitting between them. Here the CDR3 reads CASRKLESSATQYF. The CDR3, as DNA: TGTGCCAGCAGAAAGCTAGAGAGTTCGGCAACGCAGTATTTT.

The table lists this clonotype with a few counts. The chain couples TRBV7-2 to TRBJ1-1; 8 bases fit TRBD1. This CDR3 has 15 amino acids. The V segment lost 4 bases and the J segment 2 bases; nucleotides outside the gene matches: 6. CDR1 is SGHTA, CDR2 FQGNSA, per germline. CDR3 amino acids: CASSYPTGANTEAFF. The CDR3 DNA is TGTGCCAGCAGCTATCCGACAGGGGCAAACACTGAAGCTTTCTTT.

This clonotype was seen more than once but under ten times. This sequence joins TRBV12-3 or TRBV12-4 and TRBJ1-1; 7 nucleotides agree with TRBD1. This CDR3 has 14 amino acids. Trimming cost V 5 bases and J 4 bases; bases outside gene matches: 7. Written as DNA, the CDR3 is TGTGCCAGCAGTCCACAGGGGTTGGGCACTGAAGCTTTCTTT. It is translated as CASSPQGLGTEAFF.

This sequence joins TRBV20-1 and TRBJ2-5; the D is unclear. The CDR3 runs to 11 residues. Per the germline V gene, CDR1 is DFQATT and CDR2 is SNEGSKA (reference sequence). The ends were cut back, 2 bases at V and 5 bases at J, with 6 bases in the middle. CDR3 loop: CSARYTETQYF. The CDR3 coding sequence is TGCAGTGCTAGATATACGGAGACCCAGTACTTC.

This clonotype was found a few times. The V gene is TRBV11-2, the J gene TRBJ2-3; the D gene could be TRBD1 or TRBD2 (5 bases each). Trimming pared 5 bases from V and 4 bases from J, leaving 19 bases between. In germline, CDR1 is SGHAT, CDR2 FQNNGV. CDR3 length: 16 residues. CDR3: CASSPLTAGAADTQYF. CDR3 DNA: TGTGCCAGCAGCCCCCTCACCGCCGGGGCCGCAGATACGCAGTATTTT.

A few counts support this clonotype. The chain employs TRBV7-9 and TRBJ2-7, with 7 bases fitting TRBD1. The CDR3 has 13 residues. The germline gives CDR1 SEHNR, CDR2 FQNEAQ (reference sequence). V shed 5 bases and J 6 bases; nucleotides not matched to a gene: 7. CDR3 in amino acids: CASSGRDRAEQYV. CDR3 nucleotide sequence: TGTGCCAGCAGCGGTCGTGACAGGGCCGAGCAGTACGTC.

The chain has TRBV7-9 and TRBJ1-1; 7 bases agree with TRBD1. The CDR3 has 14 residues. In germline, CDR1 is SEHNR, CDR2 FQNEAQ (reference sequence). Losses at the gene ends were 5 bases for V and 4 bases for J; bases not matched to a gene: 7. In nucleotides, the CDR3 is TGTGCCAGCAGCGACAGGGAGCCTGGCACTGAAGCTTTCTTT. Protein product: CASSDREPGTEAFF.

J is TRBJ2-2 and V is TRBV18; D perhaps matches TRBD1 (6 bases). The CDR3 runs to 17 residues. The V end lost 0 bases, the J end lost 0 bases, and 11 bases lay between the germline ends. Germline CDR1 KGHSH, CDR2 LQKENI. CDR3 bases: TGTGCCAGCTCACCACCTGGCAGGGGATCGAACACCGGGGAGCTGTTTTTT. Its translation: CASSPPGRGSNTGELFF. The complete variable domain, with remaining parts taken from reference TRBV18 and TRBJ2-2, reads NAGVMQNPRHLVRRRGQEARLRCSPMKGHSHVYWYRQLPEEGLKFMVYLQKENIIDESGMPKERFSAEFPKEGPSILRIQQVVRGDSAAYFCASSPPGRGSNTGELFFGEGSRLTVL.

This clonotype was detected only a few times. The V and J genes are TRBV2 and TRBJ1-6, with 7 positions matching TRBD1. The CDR3 runs to 14 residues. Losses at the gene ends were 7 bases for V and 7 bases for J; bases not matched to a gene: 7. Germline CDR1 and CDR2: SNHLY and FYNNEI. The CDR3 sequence: CASTDQGVNSPLHF. In nucleotides, the CDR3 is TGTGCCAGCACCGACCAGGGGGTGAATTCACCCCTCCACTTT.

This clonotype was seen a few times. This rearrangement joins TRBV9 to TRBJ1-2, with unresolved D. This CDR3 is built from 14 residues. The V gene lost 10 bases and the J gene lost 4 bases, with 20 bases spanning the gap. Germline assignment: CDR1 SGDLS and CDR2 YYNGEE. The chain's CDR3 is CAGPGREKIYGYTF. CDR3 sequence (DNA): TGTGCCGGCCCGGGGAGGGAAAAGATCTATGGCTACACCTTC.

The chain carries TRBV27 and TRBJ1-6, with no clear D. This CDR3 has 12 residues. Germline assignment: CDR1 MNHEY and CDR2 SMNVEV (reference sequence). V was pared by 8 bases and J by 10 bases, with 12 bases between. The CDR3 nucleotides read TGTGCCAGCGGGCGGAGTAGCTCACCCCTCCACTTT. Its translation is CASGRSSSPLHF.

This chain connects TRBV18 to TRBJ2-7, with D perhaps matching TRBD2 (6 bases). Trimming left V 2 bases short and J 3 bases short, with 11 bases between. Per the germline V gene, CDR1 is KGHSH and CDR2 is LQKENI. This CDR3 comprises 14 residues. DNA for the CDR3: TGTGCCAGCTCACCAGGAGGGTCCAACTACGAGCAGTACTTC. The encoded protein is CASSPGGSNYEQYF.

There are a few counts of this clonotype. The rearrangement uses TRBV10-2 and TRBJ1-4, with 10 nucleotides matching TRBD1. Germline assignment: CDR1 WSHSY and CDR2 SAAADI. The CDR3 is 14 residues long. The junction had 3 bases not matched to a gene; V was cut back by 3 bases and J by 8 bases. The CDR3 is CASSDRTGGEKLFF. The CDR3 DNA reads as TGCGCCAGCAGTGATCGGACAGGGGGGGAAAAACTGTTTTTT.

This clonotype was detected a few times. The chain has TRBV5-5 and TRBJ1-4; the match to TRBD1 covers 7 bases. CDR3 length: 14 amino acids. Germline V gene data show CDR1 as SGHKS and CDR2 as YYEKEE (reference sequence). Trimming removed 7 bases from V and 8 bases from J; junction bases left unmatched: 11. CDR3 protein: CASDSRQGGEKLFF. DNA of the CDR3: TGTGCCAGCGACTCGAGGCAGGGGGGCGAAAAACTGTTTTTT.

This rearrangement joins TRBV6-5 to TRBJ2-5; 12 nucleotides agree with TRBD1. The CDR3 spans 18 residues. V trimming: 6 bases; J trimming: 4 bases; junction bases outside the gene matches: 15. The V gene's germline CDR1 is MNHEY and CDR2 SVGAGI. CDR3 region: CASSHTGTGGELGETQYF. In nucleotides, the CDR3 is TGTGCCAGCAGCCATACCGGGACAGGGGGCGAGTTGGGAGAGACCCAGTACTTC.

The chain recombines TRBV5-5 with TRBJ2-1; D possibly corresponds to TRBD1 (6 bases). Trimming left V 4 bases short and J 8 bases short, with 13 bases between. The CDR3 totals 13 residues. CDR1 SGHKS and CDR2 YYEKEE come from the germline V gene (reference sequence). The CDR3 sequence is CASSRGMRDEQFF. The CDR3 nucleotides read TGTGCCAGCAGCAGGGGGATGAGGGATGAGCAGTTCTTC.

This clonotype was seen only a few times. The genes are TRBV7-3 and TRBJ2-2; 9 bases are a match to TRBD1. From germline, CDR1 is SGHTA and CDR2 FQGTGA. The CDR3 runs to 17 residues. J was trimmed by 2 bases and V by 5 bases; bases with no gene match: 9. CDR3 in DNA: TGTGCCAGCAGCGAGAAAAACAGGGGGCTTAACACCGGGGAGCTGTTTTTT. Its protein is CASSEKNRGLNTGELFF.

In this sample, this clonotype turned up a few times. The J gene is TRBJ2-5, the V gene TRBV6-2 or TRBV6-3; D is undetermined. The CDR3 contains 14 residues. From germline, CDR1 is MNHEY and CDR2 SVGEGT. Trimming removed 2 bases from V and 2 bases from J, with 9 bases in between. Here the CDR3 DNA reads TGTGCCAGCAGTTACAGGGCCAAACAAGAGACCCAGTACTTC. As protein: CASSYRAKQETQYF.

This chain uses TRBV7-2 with TRBJ2-7; D is unresolved. The CDR3 has 15 amino acids. V was cut by 1 base and J by 3 bases, with 13 bases left in between. CDR1 SGHTA and CDR2 FQGNSA come from the germline V gene. The CDR3 is CASSLEVPVNYEQYF. DNA for the CDR3: TGTGCCAGCAGCTTAGAGGTCCCGGTGAACTACGAGCAGTACTTC. Supplemented by reference TRBV7-2 and TRBJ2-7, the full variable domain reads GAGVSQSPSNKVTEKGKDVELRCDPISGHTALYWYRQSLGQGLEFLIYFQGNSAPDKSGLPSDRFSAERTGGSVSTLTIQRTQQEDSAVYLCASSLEVPVNYEQYFGPGTRLTVT.

This chain connects TRBV5-1 to TRBJ1-3; perhaps TRBD1 as D (6 bases). Germline values: CDR1 SGHRS, CDR2 YFSETQ. The germline V and J ends were trimmed by 5 bases and 4 bases, with 10 bases remaining between them. The CDR3 is 13 residues long. CDR3 in amino acids: CASRFDRGNTIYF. The CDR3 DNA follows: TGCGCCAGCAGGTTCGACAGGGGAAACACCATATATTTT.